These T cell receptor beta chains were read from a single sample in a study of OX40 agonist ivuxolimab in advanced cancers. Produced via immunoSEQ multiplex PCR; TCRdb's table is partial and in-frame only. The top ten clones hold roughly 2% of a sample with 65,000 to 85,000 clones, 86% of them seen once. Here the sequenced sample was CD4+ or CD8+ T cells sorted from blood, taken in a trial of the OX40 agonist ivuxolimab. These receptors were obtained from an adult with an advanced solid tumor such as melanoma, head and neck, liver or kidney cancer. CDR3s include the opening cysteine and the closing phenylalanine or tryptophan.

j_gene,v_gene,CDR3aa
TRBJ2-3,TRBV7-2,CASSWGVGQNTDTQYF
TRBJ1-4,TRBV14,CASSRQGFPLGELFF
TRBJ2-5,TRBV5-1,CASSPDRGETQYF
TRBJ2-1,TRBV7-8,CASSQGISGTYNEQFF
TRBJ2-7,TRBV11-2,CASSLEVAYEQYF
TRBJ2-4,TRBV7-8,CASSSPGGGDIQYF
TRBJ2-7,TRBV15,CATSRDLAGDGEQYF
TRBJ2-7,TRBV7-8,CASSLGSWAGSYEQYF
TRBJ2-3,TRBV28,CASSLLFRGSDTQYF
TRBJ2-3,TRBV4-1,CASSPIGTSSTDTQYF
TRBJ1-2,TRBV5-4,CASSPGTGGPNYGYTF
TRBJ1-5,TRBV10-1,CASSSGSGQPQHF
TRBJ1-2,TRBV5-1,CASSLDRGNGYTF
TRBJ2-5,TRBV7-2,CASSLALETQYF
TRBJ1-2,TRBV7-2,CASSLGDRGLYGYTF
TRBJ2-2,TRBV5-1,CASSLEGTGELFF
TRBJ2-2,TRBV7-2,CASSFRHRVPTGELFF
TRBJ1-6,TRBV2,CASRRLGSPLHF
TRBJ1-2,TRBV7-9,CASSLDRGLITNYGYTF
TRBJ1-1,TRBV20-1,CSARFGAKAFF
TRBJ2-7,TRBV4-1,CASSQGSVSYEQYF
TRBJ2-5,TRBV7-2,CASSPGQGVVTQYF
TRBJ2-6,TRBV15,CATAVGANVLTF
TRBJ2-7,TRBV11-3,CASSLAVNYEQYF
TRBJ2-1,TRBV28,CASLRQLYNEQFF
TRBJ1-4,TRBV28,CASSSPLTTNEKLFF
TRBJ1-5,TRBV2,CASSSPPDSNQPQHF
TRBJ2-5,TRBV5-1,CASSRDLGETQYF
TRBJ1-2,TRBV6-5,CASSYVGPNYGYTF
TRBJ1-2,TRBV2,CASRVGAPRVIGYTF
TRBJ2-7,TRBV5-1,CASGRGAEEQYF
TRBJ2-7,TRBV19,CASSTIGGAYEQYF
TRBJ1-2,TRBV28,CASSFDSYGYTF
TRBJ2-1,TRBV5-1,CASSPGTDNEQFF
TRBJ2-6,TRBV2,CARDRGPGANVLTF
TRBJ2-1,TRBV9,CASSGTREKGSYNEQFF
TRBJ1-2,TRBV9,CASSAGVGGGYTF
TRBJ2-3,TRBV20-1,CSQAGEDTQYF
TRBJ1-2,TRBV5-4,CASSLRGTAPPNYTF
TRBJ1-5,TRBV6-5,CASSYGPGQQFQPQHF
TRBJ2-7,TRBV7-9,CASSPLPWTGHNEQYF
TRBJ2-1,TRBV6-1,CASALRGQDQFF
NA,TRBV5-1,CASRLTGTAYEQYF
TRBJ2-6,TRBV27,CASIHPGVSGANVLTF
TRBJ2-7,TRBV7-9,CASSGRDRSSYEQYF
TRBJ1-6,TRBV19,CASSGKVGGSPLHF
TRBJ1-1,TRBV19,CASPSRGGTSAFF
TRBJ2-7,TRBV5-6,CASSPERASYEQYF
TRBJ2-5,TRBV27,CASSSLRQGGQETQYF
TRBJ2-1,TRBV6-4,CASSDTRQTPQIF
TRBJ1-5,TRBV6-5,CASSYSNVGQPQHF
TRBJ1-3,TRBV11-2,CASSPVGEHTIYF
TRBJ1-2,TRBV7-2,CASSSQGAGHGYTF
TRBJ2-3,TRBV9,CASSVERGYTDTQYF
TRBJ2-1,TRBV6-6,CASSRTSSGNEQFF
TRBJ2-3,TRBV18,CASSFRSRITDTQYF
TRBJ2-1,TRBV11-3,CASSLSSRYNEQFF
TRBJ2-5,TRBV10-3,CAISGDLQETQYF
TRBJ1-2,TRBV2,CASSGDRGPEGYTF